This T cell receptor (beta chain) emerged from a study of T cell responses to AZD1222 COVID-19 vaccine. For this clone: The antigen is undetermined.

This table comes from immunoSEQ multiplex PCR, and its TCRdb copy is limited to in-frame clones, with some not included. Of over 120,000 clones listed, around 92% are singletons. Study results and caveats: Repertoires were collected only later (after the peak T cell response had occurred).

Material: peripheral blood, obtained 28 days after the second AZD1222 dose. This sequence was found in an adult who received the AZD1222 COVID-19 vaccine.

DNA for the CDR3: TGTGCCAGCAGCCCCTCCCCCGGGGAGCTGTTTTTT. Protein sequence: CASSPSPGELFF. The rearrangement links TRBV9 to TRBJ2-2; D gene unclear. Germline assignment: CDR1 SGDLS and CDR2 YYNGEE. The CDR3 has 12 amino acids. V dropped 4 bases and J dropped 6 bases, with 7 bases sitting between them.